The 32 T cell receptor beta chains listed next were all sequenced from one sample in a study of T cells in Graves' hyperthyroidism and ophthalmopathy. The CDR3 regions of TCR beta were amplified from RNA transcripts. Primed by the HTBI set, a first-round RT-PCR was run on the TCR CDR3. Via MiXCR, TCRdb re-called the multiplex PCR reads, giving one row per CDR3 protein. Of about 420,000 distinct CDR3 sequences in the sample, around 13% were seen once. Sequencing used blood. These receptors came from a woman under 30 with Graves' hyperthyroidism.

Many counts were recorded for this clonotype. The chain recombines TRBV10-3 with TRBJ1-1; the D gene is possibly TRBD1 (6 bases). The germline V gene has CDR1 ENHRY and CDR2 SYGVKD. The CDR3 loop spans 15 amino acids. V was cut by 2 bases and J by 7 bases, with 17 bases left in between. The CDR3 DNA is TGTGCCATCAGTGAGGTAGGAGCAGGGGCGCATGAAGCTTTCTTT. Amino acids: CAISEVGAGAHEAFF.

Many counts were recorded for this clonotype. The V call is TRBV5-1, the J call TRBJ2-1; the match to TRBD2 covers 8 bases. CDR1 is SGHRS and CDR2 is YFSETQ in the germline V gene. The CDR3 contains 19 residues. V was pared by 1 base and J by 0 bases, with 12 bases of the junction left unmatched. CDR3 amino acids: CASSLPSLGSGSSYNEQFF. The CDR3 DNA reads TGCGCCAGCAGCTTGCCTAGTTTGGGGAGCGGGAGCTCCTACAATGAGCAGTTCTTC.

In its sample, this clonotype was seen a few times. The V and J genes are TRBV6-2 or TRBV6-3 and TRBJ1-6; tentatively, D is TRBD1 (6 bases). The germline V and J ends were trimmed by 5 bases and 12 bases, with 11 bases remaining between them. Germline CDR1 and CDR2: MNHEY and SVGEGT. The length of the CDR3 is 12 residues. The CDR3 bases are TGTGCCAGCAGTGACAGGCTGTTACCCCTCCACTTT. Translating gives CASSDRLLPLHF.

This clonotype showed up many times. This chain joins TRBV7-9 and TRBJ2-1; D is possibly TRBD2 (6 bases). CDR3 length equals 14 residues. Trimming took off 5 bases at V and 7 bases at J, with 15 bases between the two ends. CDR1 is SEHNR, CDR2 FQNEAQ, per germline (reference sequence). The CDR3 coding sequence is TGTGCCAGCAGCCTCTCGACTAGTGGGAATGAGCAGTTCTTC. The encoded protein is CASSLSTSGNEQFF.

This clonotype showed up just a few times. V usage is TRBV5-6 and J usage is TRBJ2-4; 16 bases match TRBD2. V trimming: 3 bases; J trimming: 7 bases; junction bases outside the gene matches: 10. Germline CDR1 is SGHDT and CDR2 is YYEEEE. The CDR3 extends over 18 amino acids. The CDR3 DNA reads TGTGCCAGCAGCTGGGGACTAGCGGGAGGGATAGCACGGAACATTCAGTACTTC. As protein: CASSWGLAGGIARNIQYF.

This clonotype was picked up many times. This chain connects TRBV29-1 to TRBJ2-7, with a tentative D call TRBD2 (6 bases). Trimming took 5 bases from V and 7 from J, leaving 18 bases between them. The germline V gene encodes CDR1 SQVTM and CDR2 ANQGSEA. The CDR3 consists of 13 residues. The CDR3 reads CSVTLGSAGEQYF. The CDR3 bases are TGCAGCGTTACCCTCGGGAGCGCCGGGGAGCAGTACTTC.

This clonotype came up a few times. V usage is TRBV4-3 and J usage is TRBJ2-7; TRBD2 agrees at 14 bases. The CDR3 extends over 16 amino acids. Germline loops: CDR1 LGHNA, CDR2 YSLEER. Trimming cost V 4 bases and J 6 bases; bases outside gene matches: 8. The CDR3 loop reads CASSRGLAGGHGEQYF. The DNA for the CDR3 is TGCGCCAGCAGCCGAGGACTAGCGGGAGGCCATGGCGAGCAGTACTTC.

This clonotype was seen repeatedly, ten times or more. The chain carries TRBV6-1 and TRBJ2-3, with 8 nucleotides matching TRBD2. V lost 1 base to trimming and J lost 4 bases; unmatched junction nucleotides: 4. The CDR3 is 15 residues long. Germline V lookup: CDR1 MNHNS, CDR2 SASEGT. CDR3 in DNA: TGTGCCAGCAGTGAAGGCGGGAGGTTGGCAGATACGCAGTATTTT. Translation: CASSEGGRLADTQYF.

This clonotype was counted ten times or more. This chain connects TRBV20-1 to TRBJ2-7; 9 bases line up with TRBD1. J lost 3 bases, V lost 5 bases, and 2 bases had no gene match. Germline loops: CDR1 DFQATT, CDR2 SNEGSKA (reference sequence). The CDR3 sequence is 12 residues long. CDR3 region: CSAGGQGYEQYF. In DNA form, the CDR3 reads TGCAGTGCTGGGGGACAGGGCTACGAGCAGTACTTC.

This clonotype has just a few counts. This chain joins TRBV20-1 and TRBJ1-5; D is perhaps TRBD1 (6 bases). Trimming removed 4 bases at V and 0 bases at J, with 13 bases between. The CDR3 covers 15 residues. In germline, CDR1 is DFQATT, CDR2 SNEGSKA (reference sequence). In nucleotides, the CDR3 is TGCAGTGCTATAACAGGGCCATATAGCAATCAGCCCCAGCATTTT. Translating gives CSAITGPYSNQPQHF.

In its sample, this clonotype was seen a few times. Without the conserved terminal phenylalanine or tryptophan, this CDR3 likely stems from a read error. The chain links TRBV20-1 to TRBJ2-3; 9 bases match TRBD2. CDR1 is DFQATT, CDR2 SNEGSKA, per germline (reference sequence). There are 13 residues in the CDR3. V lost 4 bases to trimming and J lost 2 bases; unmatched junction nucleotides: 1. CDR3 coding DNA: TGCAGTGCTACTAGCGGGGTCACAGATACGCAGTATCTT. Protein: CSATSGVTDTQYL.

This clonotype was counted ten times or more. This chain uses TRBV27 with TRBJ1-1, with D perhaps matching TRBD1 (5 bases). CDR1 is MNHEY, CDR2 SMNVEV, per germline (reference sequence). The CDR3 totals 16 residues. The germline V and J ends were trimmed by 3 bases and 0 bases, with 14 bases remaining between them. The chain's CDR3 is CASSFGAGPMNTEAFF. The CDR3 DNA reads TGTGCCAGCAGTTTCGGGGCAGGACCCATGAACACTGAAGCTTTCTTT.

This clonotype was recorded at least ten times. The V call is TRBV20-1, the J call TRBJ2-7, with D unresolved. Germline V CDR1 and CDR2: DFQATT, SNEGSKA (reference sequence). The CDR3 runs 11 residues. Trimming removed 6 bases at V and 3 bases at J, with 9 bases between. CDR3 loop: CSADHNYEQYF. The CDR3 DNA is TGCAGTGCCGACCACAACTACGAGCAGTACTTC.

The J gene is TRBJ2-3, the V gene TRBV20-1; perhaps TRBD2 as D (6 bases). This CDR3 contains 16 residues. Germline values: CDR1 DFQATT, CDR2 SNEGSKA (reference sequence). The V end lost 2 bases, the J end lost 8 bases, and 23 bases lay between the germline ends. This CDR3 is CSARPLAPVMSLTQYF. The CDR3 DNA follows: TGCAGTGCTAGACCTCTAGCGCCCGTGATGAGCCTTACGCAGTATTTT.

The V and J genes are TRBV4-1 and TRBJ2-1; 8 bases map to TRBD1. The ends lost 3 bases at V and 7 bases at J; junction bases unmatched: 5. Germline lookup yields CDR1 MGHRA and CDR2 YSYEKL. The CDR3 covers 14 residues. CDR3 sequence: CASSQGQVGNEQFF. The CDR3 DNA is TGCGCCAGCAGCCAGGGACAGGTGGGGAATGAGCAGTTCTTC.

This clonotype came up many times. The J gene is TRBJ2-1, the V gene TRBV20-1; TRBD1 aligns across 9 bases. The CDR3 is 16 residues long. Trimming took 5 bases from V and 6 from J; bases not matched to a gene: 14. The germline gives CDR1 DFQATT, CDR2 SNEGSKA (reference sequence). CDR3 DNA sequence: TGCAGTGCTGGAGGGACAGGGATCACTGTAGGCAATGAGCAGTTCTTC. As protein: CSAGGTGITVGNEQFF.

This clonotype was observed at least ten times. The chain joins TRBV20-1 to TRBJ1-5, with D possibly TRBD1 on 6 matching bases. V was shortened by 4 bases and J by 5 bases, with 12 bases between the two germline ends. The CDR3 consists of 13 residues. The germline CDR1 and CDR2 sequences are DFQATT and SNEGSKA (reference sequence). CDR3 bases: TGCAGTGCTACCCAGGGGTTCGATCAGCCCCAGCATTTT. It is translated as CSATQGFDQPQHF.

This clonotype was seen repeatedly, ten times or more. The chain employs TRBV2 and TRBJ2-1; a weak D match, TRBD2 (6 bases). CDR3 length: 15 residues. CDR1 and CDR2 from the germline V gene are SNHLY and FYNNEI. The ends were cut back, 4 bases at V and 3 bases at J, with 13 bases in the middle. CDR3: CASSVTGAYYNEQFF. The CDR3 nucleotides read TGTGCCAGCAGTGTCACGGGAGCTTACTACAATGAGCAGTTCTTC.

This clonotype was counted ten times or more. The chain combines TRBV28 with TRBJ1-2, with 10 nucleotides matching TRBD1. This CDR3 has 14 residues. The trim removed 3 bases at V and 6 bases at J, leaving 4 bases unmatched. The germline gives CDR1 MDHEN, CDR2 SYDVKM. CDR3 loop: CASSLTGGLDGYTF. The CDR3 nucleotides read TGTGCCAGCAGTTTGACAGGGGGCTTGGATGGCTACACCTTC.

This clonotype was counted a few times. V usage is TRBV12-3 or TRBV12-4 and J usage is TRBJ1-2; 7 bases line up with TRBD1. This CDR3 has 16 residues. The V and J ends lost 1 base and 1 base, in that order; junction bases with no gene match: 6. The CDR3 sequence: CASSLGQGGINYGYTF. The CDR3 DNA is TGTGCCAGCAGTTTAGGCCAGGGGGGGATTAACTATGGCTACACCTTC.

At least ten counts were recorded for this clonotype. The rearrangement links TRBV7-2 to TRBJ2-5; D gene uncertain. Between the trimmed V and J ends, which lost 2 bases and 6 bases, there was a span of 4 bases. The V gene's germline CDR1 is SGHTA and CDR2 FQGNSA. CDR3 size: 11 residues. CDR3: CASSLRQTQYF. In DNA form, the CDR3 reads TGTGCCAGCAGCTTAAGGCAGACCCAGTACTTC. Using reference TRBV7-2 and TRBJ2-5 for the parts outside the CDR3, the full variable domain is GAGVSQSPSNKVTEKGKDVELRCDPISGHTALYWYRQSLGQGLEFLIYFQGNSAPDKSGLPSDRFSAERTGGSVSTLTIQRTQQEDSAVYLCASSLRQTQYFGPGTRLLVL.

In its sample, this clonotype was seen many times. The CDR3 nucleotides read TGTGCCAGCAGTGACCAGGCACCCCGCCACTTTGGAACTAATGAAAAACTGTTTTTT. This translates into CASSDQAPRHFGTNEKLFF. The chain couples TRBV25-1 to TRBJ1-4; D gene ambiguous. V gave up 3 bases and J gave up 1 base, with 21 bases separating them. Germline V CDR1 and CDR2: MGHDK, SYGVNS. This CDR3 has 19 amino acids.

The CDR3 nucleotides are TGTGCCAGCAGTGAATACGAGGCCGGGGAGCTGTTTTTT. Its protein product is CASSEYEAGELFF. This chain links TRBV6-1 with TRBJ2-2; D remains unclear. The CDR3 is 13 residues long. Trimming pared 2 bases from V and 6 bases from J, leaving 7 bases between. Germline V lookup: CDR1 MNHNS, CDR2 SASEGT.

Many counts were recorded for this clonotype. The chain joins TRBV3-1 to TRBJ1-2; TRBD1 agrees at 7 bases. This CDR3 is built from 15 residues. CDR1 LGHDT and CDR2 YNNKEL come from the germline V gene (reference sequence). J lost 5 bases, V lost 4 bases, and 10 bases had no gene match. Written as DNA, the CDR3 is TGTGCCAGCAGCCCATCGACAGGGTCCGCTTATGGCTACACCTTC. As protein: CASSPSTGSAYGYTF.

This chain uses TRBV20-1 with TRBJ2-5; no definite D call. The V end was cut by 5 bases, the J end by 6 bases, with 1 base between. Germline assignment: CDR1 DFQATT and CDR2 SNEGSKA (reference sequence). The CDR3 spans 8 residues. The CDR3 sequence: CSAQTQYF. DNA for the CDR3: TGCAGTGCTCAGACCCAGTACTTC.

There are a few counts of this clonotype. The chain couples TRBV20-1 to TRBJ2-3; 12 bases agree with TRBD1. CDR3 length: 15 amino acids. Per the germline V gene, CDR1 is DFQATT and CDR2 is SNEGSKA (reference sequence). Unmatched junction bases numbered 5, after V lost 5 bases and J lost 2 bases. CDR3 amino acids: CSAGTGGFHTDTQYF. CDR3 DNA: TGCAGTGCTGGGACAGGGGGCTTTCACACAGATACGCAGTATTTT.

This clonotype was detected ten times or more. CDR3 nucleotide sequence: TGTGCCAGCAGTTACGGAGTGGATAGGCAGTTCTTC. Its protein is CASSYGVDRQFF. J is TRBJ2-1 and V is TRBV6-2 or TRBV6-3; D is uncertain. This CDR3 has 12 residues. Trimming took off 2 bases at V and 12 bases at J, with 11 bases between the two ends. Germline CDR1 MNHEY, CDR2 SVGEGT.

This clonotype was seen a handful of times. The chain employs TRBV20-1 and TRBJ2-1, with 9 bases that match TRBD2. Trimming at V came to 6 bases and at J to 6 bases, leaving 12 bases not matched to a gene. This CDR3 region has 15 residues. In germline, CDR1 is DFQATT, CDR2 SNEGSKA (reference sequence). The CDR3 protein is CSAHRRAGGSNEQFF. The CDR3 nucleotides read TGCAGTGCACATCGCCGAGCGGGAGGATCCAATGAGCAGTTCTTC.

The chain carries TRBV12-5 and TRBJ2-1, with 9 bases lining up with TRBD2. Germline lookup yields CDR1 LGHNT and CDR2 FRNRAP. The CDR3 is 15 amino acids. Unmatched junction bases numbered 14, after V lost 7 bases and J lost 10 bases. CDR3 coding DNA: TGTGCTAGTGCCTTAGCGGGGGCCAGGGTTGTCGAGCAGTTCTTC. This sequence encodes CASALAGARVVEQFF.

This sequence joins TRBV6-1 and TRBJ1-5; D is perhaps TRBD1 (5 bases). This CDR3 contains 14 residues. With 6 bases removed from V and 2 bases from J, the gap between germline ends came to 11 bases. Germline CDR1 MNHNS, CDR2 SASEGT. The CDR3 loop is CASSRQSGNQPQHF. CDR3 nucleotide sequence: TGTGCCAGCAGCCGACAGTCGGGCAATCAGCCCCAGCATTTT.

This clonotype was seen a few times. Its ends do not fully match the called genes, so a read error is possible. The V call is TRBV6-6, the J call TRBJ2-2; perhaps TRBD1 as D (6 bases). The CDR3 is made up of 17 amino acids. In germline, CDR1 is MNHNY, CDR2 SVGAGI (reference sequence). The CDR3 spells CASSYSFRTGNPGELFF. The CDR3 DNA sequence: TGTGCCAGCAGTTACTCGTTCCGTACAGGGAACCCCGGGGAGCTGTTTTTT.

The J gene is TRBJ2-1, the V gene TRBV7-2; D possibly uses TRBD1 or TRBD2 (5 bases each). Trimming took 3 bases from V and 15 from J, leaving 15 bases between them. This CDR3 has 12 residues. Germline V gene lookup returns CDR1 SGHTA and CDR2 FQGNSA. The CDR3 reads CASSLPGPWRFF. In DNA form, the CDR3 reads TGTGCCAGCAGCTTGCCGGGACCCTGGCGGTTCTTC.